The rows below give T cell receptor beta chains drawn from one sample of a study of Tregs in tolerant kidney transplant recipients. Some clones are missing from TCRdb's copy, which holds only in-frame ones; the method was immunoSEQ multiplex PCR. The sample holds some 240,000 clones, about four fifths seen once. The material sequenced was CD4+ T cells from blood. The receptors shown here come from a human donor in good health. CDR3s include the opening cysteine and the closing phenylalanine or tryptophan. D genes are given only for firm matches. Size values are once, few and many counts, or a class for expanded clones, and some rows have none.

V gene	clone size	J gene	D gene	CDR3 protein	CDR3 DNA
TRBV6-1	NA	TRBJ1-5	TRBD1	CASSGTGSVPQHF	TGTGCCAGCAGTGGGACAGGGTCGGTACCCCAGCATTTT
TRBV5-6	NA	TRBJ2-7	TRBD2	CASSLGPGGAEYEQYF	TGTGCCAGCAGCTTGGGCCCCGGGGGGGCCGAATACGAGCAGTACTTC
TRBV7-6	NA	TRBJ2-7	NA	CASSLVAEGGYEQYF	TGTGCCAGCAGCTTGGTAGCGGAGGGGGGGTACGAGCAGTACTTC
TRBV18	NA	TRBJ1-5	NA	CASSMGHLGQPQHF	TGTGCCAGCTCAATGGGACATCTTGGTCAGCCCCAGCATTTT
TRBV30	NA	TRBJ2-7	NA	CAWSAGGVQYF	TGTGCCTGGAGTGCCGGGGGAGTGCAGTACTTC
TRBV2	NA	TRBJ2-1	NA	CASSDRGDSYNEQFF	TGTGCCAGCAGTGACAGGGGGGACTCCTACAATGAGCAGTTCTTC
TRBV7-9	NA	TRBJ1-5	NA	CASSPSGAGSNQPQHF	TGTGCCAGCAGCCCTAGTGGGGCTGGATCCAATCAGCCCCAGCATTTT
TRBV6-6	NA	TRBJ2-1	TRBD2	CASSNRGLVSEQFF	TGTGCCAGCAGCAACCGTGGACTAGTTAGTGAGCAGTTCTTC
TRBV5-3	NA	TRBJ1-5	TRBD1	CARSFGTGGGNQPQHF	TGTGCCAGAAGCTTTGGGACAGGGGGTGGGAATCAGCCCCAGCATTTT
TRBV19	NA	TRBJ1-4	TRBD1	CASSIGTVNNEKLFF	TGTGCCAGTAGTATCGGGACAGTGAATAATGAAAAACTGTTTTTT
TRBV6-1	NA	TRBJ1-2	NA	CASSRLQGPGYGYTF	TGTGCCAGCAGTCGCCTCCAGGGACCTGGCTATGGCTACACCTTC
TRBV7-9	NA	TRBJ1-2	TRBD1	CASSIRQGNYGYTF	TGTGCCAGCAGCATCCGACAGGGGAACTATGGCTACACCTTC
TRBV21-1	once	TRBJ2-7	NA	CASSKPGTPYEQYF	TGTGCCAGCAGCAAACCCGGGACCCCCTACGAGCAGTACTTC
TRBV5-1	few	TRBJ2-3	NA	CASSLTVTDTQYF	TGCGCCAGCAGCTTGACCGTCACAGATACGCAGTATTTT
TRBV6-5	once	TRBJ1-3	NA	CASSPAGTSGNTIYF	TGTGCCAGCAGCCCCGCAGGGACGAGTGGAAACACCATATATTTT
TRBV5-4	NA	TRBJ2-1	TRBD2	CASSLGSGTSSYNEQFF	TGTGCCAGCAGCCTGGGGTCGGGGACTAGCTCCTACAATGAGCAGTTCTTC
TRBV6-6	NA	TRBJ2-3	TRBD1	CASSTDRVGDTQYF	TGTGCCAGCAGTACCGACAGGGTGGGAGATACGCAGTATTTT
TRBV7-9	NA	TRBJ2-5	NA	CASSLGSGLGETQYF	TGTGCCAGCAGCTTAGGTTCGGGCCTTGGAGAGACCCAGTACTTC
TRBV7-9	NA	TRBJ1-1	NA	CASSPTGTRAGTEAFF	TGTGCCAGCAGCCCCACCGGGACACGGGCAGGCACTGAAGCTTTCTTT
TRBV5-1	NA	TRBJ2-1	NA	CASSGSGYNEQFF	TGCGCCAGCAGCGGGAGCGGTTACAATGAGCAGTTCTTC
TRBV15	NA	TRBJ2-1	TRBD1	CATGTGIYNEQFF	TGTGCCACCGGGACAGGGATCTACAATGAGCAGTTCTTC
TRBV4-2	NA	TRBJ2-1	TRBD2	CASSQDTTSGGREQFF	TGTGCCAGCAGCCAAGATACAACTAGCGGGGGGCGTGAGCAGTTCTTC
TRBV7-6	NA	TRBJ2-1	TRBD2	CASSLGRAGAYNEQFF	TGTGCCAGCAGCTTAGGTCGAGCGGGAGCCTACAATGAGCAGTTCTTC
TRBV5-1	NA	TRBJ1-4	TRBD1	CASSPDRVEGEKLFF	TGCGCCAGCAGCCCCGACAGGGTCGAAGGTGAAAAACTGTTTTTT
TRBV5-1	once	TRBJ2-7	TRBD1	CASSLRQGGHEQYF	TGCGCCAGCAGCTTGAGACAGGGGGGCCACGAGCAGTACTTC
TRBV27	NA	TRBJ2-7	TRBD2	CASRVAGGSYEQYF	TGTGCCAGCAGGGTAGCGGGAGGATCCTACGAGCAGTACTTC
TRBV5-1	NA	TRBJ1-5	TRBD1	CASSLGGTGPGQPQHF	TGCGCCAGCAGCTTGGGGGGGACAGGGCCCGGTCAGCCCCAGCATTTT
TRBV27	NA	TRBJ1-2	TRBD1	CASSSGRGRADGYTF	TGTGCCAGCAGTTCGGGCAGGGGGCGGGCCGATGGCTACACCTTC
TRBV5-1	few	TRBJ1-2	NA	CASSEGQGGYGYTF	TGCGCCAGCAGCGAAGGACAAGGGGGCTATGGCTACACCTTC
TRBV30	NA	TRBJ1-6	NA	CAGTRGDNSPLHF	TGTGCCGGAACCAGGGGAGACAATTCACCCCTCCACTTT
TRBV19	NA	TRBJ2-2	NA	CASNGGINTGELFF	TGTGCCAGTAATGGTGGGATAAACACCGGGGAGCTGTTTTTT